Sequencing of this TCR beta chain was carried out in a study of T cell responses to AZD1222 COVID-19 vaccine. Study-level points and caveats: Unmutated variant regions reportedly attract nearly half of all spike-specific TCRs. There were mostly white British donors and more females than males, and clonal diversity was possibly underestimated.

As concerns this clone: Its antigen is not identified.

Using immunoSEQ multiplex PCR, the repertoire was profiled, and TCRdb retains in-frame clones only, with some absent. The table includes about 130,000 clones, 90% detected once. This specimen was peripheral blood, taken on day 0 of MenACWY control vaccination. This sequence originates from an adult in good health.

This chain's CDR3 is CASSLTSGPTVAQYF. DNA of the CDR3: TGTGCCAGCAGCCTCACTAGCGGTCCCACGGTGGCCCAGTACTTC. The chain couples TRBV11-2 to TRBJ2-5; TRBD2 matches at 8 bases. The CDR3 has 15 amino acids. V dropped 5 bases and J dropped 9; count of bases not matched to a gene: 14. The germline CDR1 and CDR2 sequences are SGHAT and FQNNGV.